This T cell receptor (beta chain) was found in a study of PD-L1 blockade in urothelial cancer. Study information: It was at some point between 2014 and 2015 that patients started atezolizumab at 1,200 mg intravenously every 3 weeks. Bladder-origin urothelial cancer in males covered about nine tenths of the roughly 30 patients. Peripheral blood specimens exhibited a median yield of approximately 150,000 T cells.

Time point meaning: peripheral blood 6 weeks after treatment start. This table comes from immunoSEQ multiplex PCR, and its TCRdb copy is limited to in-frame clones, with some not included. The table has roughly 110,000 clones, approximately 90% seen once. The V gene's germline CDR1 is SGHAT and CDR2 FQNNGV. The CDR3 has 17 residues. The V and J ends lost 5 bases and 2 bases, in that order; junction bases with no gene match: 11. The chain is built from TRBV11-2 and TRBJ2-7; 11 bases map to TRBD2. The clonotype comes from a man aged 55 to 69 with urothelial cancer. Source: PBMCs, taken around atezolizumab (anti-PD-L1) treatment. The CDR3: CASSVGTSGNLAYEQYF. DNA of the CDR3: TGTGCCAGCAGCGTCGGGACTAGCGGCAACCTGGCCTACGAGCAGTACTTC.